The 2 T cell receptor beta chains listed next were all sequenced from one sample in a study of blood T cell repertoires in COVID-19. Libraries were prepared by immunoSEQ multiplex PCR; TCRdb keeps only in-frame clonotypes and omits some of them. This table has 200,000 to 250,000 clones, 75% to 85% appearing once. Sequencing was carried out using PBMCs or T cells enriched from blood (not recorded which). These receptors came from a woman between 45 and 60 years old with acute COVID-19.

This clone has only a few counts. J is TRBJ1-5 and V is TRBV19; 7 bases map to TRBD1. CDR3 length: 15 amino acids. Germline loops: CDR1 LNHDA, CDR2 SQIVND (reference sequence). After removal of 5 bases from V and 0 bases from J, the junction contained 4 bases not matched to a gene. DNA of the CDR3: TGTGCCAGTAGTGTGACAGGGCTTAGCAATCAGCCCCAGCATTTT. Protein product: CASSVTGLSNQPQHF.

This clone was detected only once. V gene TRBV7-8 combines with J gene TRBJ2-2; 9 bases match TRBD2. This CDR3 has 17 residues. Germline CDR1 SGHVS, CDR2 FQNEAQ. V trimming: 0 bases; J trimming: 12 bases; junction bases outside the gene matches: 14. CDR3 in amino acids: CASSLAGVAGATTQLFF. As DNA, the CDR3 is TGTGCCAGCAGCTTAGCCGGGGTAGCGGGGGCTACAACCCAGCTGTTTTTT.